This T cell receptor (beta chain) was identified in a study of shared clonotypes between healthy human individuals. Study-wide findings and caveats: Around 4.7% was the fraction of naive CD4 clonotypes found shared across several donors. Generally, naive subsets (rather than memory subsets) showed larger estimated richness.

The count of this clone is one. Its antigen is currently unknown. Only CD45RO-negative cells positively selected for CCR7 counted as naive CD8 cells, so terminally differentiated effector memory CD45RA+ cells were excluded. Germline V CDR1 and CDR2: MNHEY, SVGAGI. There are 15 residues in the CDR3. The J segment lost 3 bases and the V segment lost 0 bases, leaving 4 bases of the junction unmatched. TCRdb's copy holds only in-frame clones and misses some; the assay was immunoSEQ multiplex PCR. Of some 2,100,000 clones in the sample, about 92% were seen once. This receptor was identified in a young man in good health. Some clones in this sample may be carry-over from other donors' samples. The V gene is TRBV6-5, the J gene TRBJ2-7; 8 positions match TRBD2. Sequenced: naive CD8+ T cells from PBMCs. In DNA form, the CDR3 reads TGTGCCAGCAGTTACTCCGCTACTAGCGGCTACGAGCAGTACTTC. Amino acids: CASSYSATSGYEQYF.